The 18 T cell receptor beta chains below were found in one sample sequenced in a study of OX40 agonist ivuxolimab in advanced cancers. Libraries were prepared by immunoSEQ multiplex PCR; TCRdb keeps only in-frame clonotypes and omits some of them. The sample holds about 110,000 clones, approximately 89% seen once. Source: CD4+ or CD8+ T cells sorted from blood, taken in a trial of the OX40 agonist ivuxolimab. The receptors were sampled from an adult with an advanced solid tumor such as melanoma, head and neck, liver or kidney cancer.

CDR3 protein: CASSFDDTDTQYF. CDR3 sequence (DNA): TGTGCCAGCAGCTTCGACGACACAGATACGCAGTATTTT. The V and J genes are TRBV7-9 and TRBJ2-3; D gene ambiguous. This CDR3 comprises 13 residues. V gave up 3 bases and J gave up 2 bases, with 6 bases separating them. Per the germline V gene, CDR1 is SEHNR and CDR2 is FQNEAQ (reference sequence).

The chain combines TRBV11-2 with TRBJ2-3; tentative D call: TRBD2 (5 bases). This CDR3 has 13 amino acids. V gave up 1 base and J gave up 6 bases, with 8 bases separating them. Germline assignment: CDR1 SGHAT and CDR2 FQNNGV. DNA of the CDR3: TGTGCCAGCAGCTTAGGACCGGGGGATACGCAGTATTTT. Encoded protein: CASSLGPGDTQYF.

J is TRBJ1-2 and V is TRBV6-1; D remains unclear. The germline V gene encodes CDR1 MNHNS and CDR2 SASEGT. CDR3 length: 15 amino acids. The V and J ends lost 2 bases and 2 bases respectively, with 12 bases between them. DNA of the CDR3: TGTGCCAGCAGTGAAAGCGGACGGAGCAACTATGGCTACACCTTC. Protein sequence: CASSESGRSNYGYTF.

The chain carries TRBV5-1 and TRBJ2-1; D is undetermined. The CDR3 extends over 15 amino acids. V was shortened by 7 bases and J by 8 bases, with 22 bases between the two germline ends. Germline CDR1 reads SGHRS; CDR2 reads YFSETQ. CDR3 DNA sequence: TGCGCCAGCGGCCGAATATACGAGACAATCGATGAGCAGTTCTTC. It translates to CASGRIYETIDEQFF.

The rearrangement joins TRBV19 to TRBJ1-1, with 7 bases fitting TRBD1. CDR1 is LNHDA, CDR2 SQIVND, per germline (reference sequence). The V and J ends lost 7 bases and 5 bases, in that order; junction bases with no gene match: 13. The CDR3 has 15 residues. The CDR3 DNA sequence: TGTGCCAGTAAACGGACAGGCCAGGTGGAGACTGAAGCTTTCTTT. Its translation: CASKRTGQVETEAFF.

The J gene is TRBJ2-3, the V gene TRBV10-3; 8 bases are shared with TRBD1. Germline V gene lookup returns CDR1 ENHRY and CDR2 SYGVKD. CDR3 length equals 15 residues. The ends lost 5 bases at V and 1 base at J; junction bases unmatched: 5. The CDR3 loop is CAISKTGEGTDTQYF. In DNA, the CDR3 is TGTGCCATCAGTAAGACAGGGGAGGGCACAGATACGCAGTATTTT.

The CDR3 here is CASSNLGQGSTGELFF. The CDR3 bases are TGTGCCAGTAGCAATTTGGGACAGGGAAGCACCGGGGAGCTGTTTTTT. The rearrangement joins TRBV19 to TRBJ2-2, with 9 positions matching TRBD1. CDR1 LNHDA and CDR2 SQIVND come from the germline V gene (reference sequence). V lost 6 bases to trimming and J lost 4 bases; unmatched junction nucleotides: 9. This CDR3 contains 16 residues.

The CDR3 region has the DNA TGTGCCTGGAGCCCGGGGGGCTTAGATACGCAGTATTTT. Protein: CAWSPGGLDTQYF. The rearrangement joins TRBV30 to TRBJ2-3; a weak D match, TRBD2 (7 bases). V dropped 3 bases and J dropped 5 bases, with 12 bases sitting between them. Germline values: CDR1 GTSNPN, CDR2 SVGIG (reference sequence). This CDR3 comprises 13 residues.

The chain combines TRBV4-3 with TRBJ1-6; D is unresolved. V was shortened by 1 base and J by 7 bases, with 8 bases between the two germline ends. This CDR3 spans 14 amino acids. CDR1 is LGHNA and CDR2 is YSLEER in the germline V gene. The CDR3: CASSQVAGNSPLHF. The CDR3 DNA sequence: TGCGCCAGCAGCCAAGTCGCGGGGAATTCACCCCTCCACTTT.

This clone appeared a few times. This rearrangement joins TRBV7-3 to TRBJ1-1, with unresolved D. The V end was cut by 4 bases, the J end by 1 base, with 7 bases between. This CDR3 spans 13 amino acids. Per germline, CDR1 SGHTA and CDR2 FQGTGA. CDR3 loop: CASSSGRNTEAFF. In nucleotides, the CDR3 is TGTGCCAGCAGCTCCGGACGGAACACTGAAGCTTTCTTT.

This chain links TRBV2 with TRBJ2-1, with 8 bases aligning to TRBD2. CDR1 and CDR2 (germline): SNHLY, FYNNEI. CDR3 length equals 16 residues. V gave up 7 bases and J gave up 4 bases; unmatched junction bases: 12. The CDR3 DNA reads as TGTGCCAGCATCCCGGGACTAGGGTCGGAGTACAATGAGCAGTTCTTC. Residues: CASIPGLGSEYNEQFF.

The chain employs TRBV7-2 and TRBJ1-1; D is perhaps TRBD1 (6 bases). Per the germline V gene, CDR1 is SGHTA and CDR2 is FQGNSA. Trimming took 3 bases from V and 2 from J, leaving 13 bases between them. The CDR3 consists of 15 residues. The DNA for the CDR3 is TGTGCCAGCAGCTTCGGTGGGGGGGCAAACACTGAAGCTTTCTTT. Amino acid sequence: CASSFGGGANTEAFF.

V and J are TRBV5-1 and TRBJ2-3; either TRBD1 or TRBD2 may fit D (5 bases each). Germline CDR1 is SGHRS and CDR2 is YFSETQ. V was cut by 4 bases and J by 4 bases, with 13 bases left in between. The length of the CDR3 is 14 residues. The CDR3 DNA reads TGCGCCAGCAGCCTGGGGACGGTATCAGATACGCAGTATTTT. Residues: CASSLGTVSDTQYF.

The chain uses TRBV29-1 and TRBJ2-7, with TRBD2 matching 12 bases. Germline CDR1 reads SQVTM; CDR2 reads ANQGSEA. CDR3 length equals 14 residues. Trimming at V came to 5 bases and at J to 7 bases, leaving 9 bases not matched to a gene. The CDR3: CSVLGLAGSGEQYF. The DNA of the CDR3 is TGCAGCGTTTTAGGACTAGCGGGGTCCGGGGAGCAGTACTTC.

V usage is TRBV19 and J usage is TRBJ2-6; perhaps D is TRBD1 or TRBD2 (5 bases each). Germline CDR1 and CDR2: LNHDA and SQIVND (reference sequence). The CDR3 runs 17 residues. Trimming left V 3 bases short and J 0 bases short, with 12 bases between. The CDR3 nucleotides are TGTGCCAGTAGTATTGGGGGAATTCTCTCTGGGGCCAACGTCCTGACTTTC. This gives the protein CASSIGGILSGANVLTF.

V usage is TRBV5-1 and J usage is TRBJ2-7; TRBD1 might be the D (6 bases). The CDR3 is 13 residues long. Trimming took 4 bases from V and 7 from J, leaving 15 bases between them. Germline V gene data show CDR1 as SGHRS and CDR2 as YFSETQ. This CDR3 reads CASSTGQFVEQYF. Here the CDR3 DNA reads TGCGCCAGCAGCACCGGACAGTTTGTGGAGCAGTACTTC.

The chain links TRBV7-2 to TRBJ1-5, with D hard to call. CDR3 length: 13 residues. Germline CDR1 reads SGHTA; CDR2 reads FQGNSA. The V and J ends lost 6 bases and 8 bases respectively, with 14 bases between them. CDR3 residues: CASSPRPAEPQHF. CDR3 coding DNA: TGTGCCAGCAGTCCTCGGCCCGCGGAGCCCCAGCATTTT.

The table lists this clone with a count of one. The chain employs TRBV9 and TRBJ2-7; a weak D match, TRBD2 (5 bases). Germline V lookup: CDR1 SGDLS, CDR2 YYNGEE. Trimming left V 0 bases short and J 1 base short, with 14 bases between. CDR3 size: 16 residues. The CDR3 is CASSVDLEDSSYEQYF. In DNA form, the CDR3 reads TGTGCCAGCAGCGTAGATCTCGAGGACTCTTCCTACGAGCAGTACTTC.